What follows is one TCR beta chain and its context. As to treatment: over 15 received Ad26.COV2.S at low or high dose, single or two shots; several received placebo; per-sample allocation not given. Each sample was drawn 63 days after the first injection (of vaccine or placebo). The CDR3 covers 12 residues. Between the trimmed V and J ends, which lost 5 bases and 2 bases, there was a span of 7 bases. This sample is part of a study of Ad26.COV2.S vaccination and SARS-CoV-2 variants. Study details: Once, or twice with 56 days between doses, Ad26.COV2.S was given intramuscularly.

This table comes from immunoSEQ multiplex PCR, and its TCRdb copy is limited to in-frame clones, with some not included. Of about 680,000 clones listed, roughly nine tenths are singletons. The chain recombines TRBV12-3 or TRBV12-4 with TRBJ2-7; D is unclear. The sample in question was peripheral blood, obtained in a trial of Ad26.COV2.S vaccine versus placebo. The sequence was obtained from a person between 18 and 59 years old who received the Ad26.COV2.S COVID-19 vaccine or a placebo. CDR3 coding DNA: TGTGCCAGCAGTCCCTTTACCTACGAGCAGTACTTC. Translated: CASSPFTYEQYF.